This T cell receptor (beta chain) originates from a study of a mutant IDH1 vaccine in newly diagnosed glioma listed by TCRdb under 2021. In terms of the full investigation: Patients were given eight vaccinations, in weeks 1, 3, 5, 7, 11, 15, 19 and 23, which matched visits V03 through V10. Longitudinal TCRB deep sequencing was performed for approximately 24 treated patients wherever samples were available for exploratory analyses. Prior to enrollment, standard therapy consisting of radiotherapy alone, temozolomide alone, or radiochemotherapy with temozolomide had been administered to patients, with the combination being received by most patients. Peripheral blood samples were drawn at six visits, namely V03 (baseline), V05, V07, V10, V12 and V13. Vaccination began 4-6 weeks after radiotherapy alone, or alongside temozolomide cycles in the chemotherapy-containing groups. Of the 32 patients who were treated, 62.5% were male and roughly 40% were female, and the mean age was about 37 years.

The sample's time point, from its label and the paper: week 23, last vaccination. Each vaccine dose was 300 ug of a 20-mer mutant IDH1 peptide in Montanide, given subcutaneously with topical imiquimod. Donors had newly diagnosed WHO grade 3 or 4 IDH1-mutant astrocytomas with loss of nuclear ATRX. The samples were drawn from NOA16, a multicentre, single-arm, open-label phase I trial in Germany that tested a mutant IDH1 peptide vaccine in humans for the first time. Genomic DNA for TCRB sequencing was isolated from EDTA blood with the DNeasy Blood and Tissue Kit. The method behind the library was the immunoSEQ multiplex PCR assay. The hsTCRB Kit was used according to the manufacturer's protocol to amplify rearranged TCR beta chain sequences. TCRB libraries were sequenced on an Illumina MiSeq. Turning to the authors' computational methods: Demultiplexing, trimming and gene mapping were performed with the kit vendor's proprietary platform. TCRdb obtained this table from immuneACCESS and retained in-frame rearrangements with V and J assigned. These tables miss some clones; where compared with another copy, unresolved V genes account for less than half of the shortfall, and the remainder is unexplained. V and J calls and clone size are copied from that table; D and trimming were computed from the DNA. This sample lists about 64,000 clones; 85% were detected once. Roughly 4% of the sample belongs to the ten largest clones.

General study outcomes and caveats: Pseudoprogression seemed to be unrelated to changes in the top peripheral T cell clonotypes found by TCRB sequencing. The authors noted that analyses of patient blood samples could not be reproduced because of sample limitations. PBMC samples for TCRB deep sequencing were selected based on availability. Vaccine-induced immune responses across multiple MHC alleles were detected in approximately 94% of patients.

Notes on this clone: What this receptor recognizes is not known. The junction does not match germline at one end; this may be a read error.

CDR1 and CDR2 are drawn from the germline V gene: SGHRS, YFSETQ. The CDR3 measures 14 amino acids from cysteine to phenylalanine. This entry keeps only the CDR3 DNA: 42 bases, framed from base 1. The source material was PBMCs, sampled from a glioma patient whose treatment included an IDH1 peptide vaccine. The chain was built from TRBV5-1 and TRBJ2-7; tentative D gene TRBD1, with 6 bases matching. The receptor was isolated from a man younger than 40 with glioma. The nucleotide sequence reads TGCGCCAGCAGATTGGGACAAGGTGATTACGAGCAGTACTTC. Translated, this is CASRLGQGDYEQYF.